The rows below give T cell receptor beta chains drawn from one sample of a study of blood T cells in healthy people across ages. TCRdb redid the calling of the 5' RACE reads with MiXCR, one entry per CDR3 protein. This table has fewer than 1 million distinct CDR3 sequences, around 45% appearing once. What was sequenced was blood. These receptors all stem from a man aged 55 to 69 in good health. Each CDR3 is given without its conserved first and last residue. The order of the fields is J gene, V gene, CDR3 protein.

TRBJ2-3 TRBV5-1 ASSWGPLRGDTQY
TRBJ1-2 TRBV29-1 SVQTENYGYT
TRBJ2-5 TRBV6-2/TRBV6-3 ASSEMKETQY
TRBJ2-7 TRBV7-8 ASSLEVGGYEQY
. TRBV7-9 ASSLQVIPETQY
. TRBV7-6 ASSLYTGTSVEQY
TRBJ1-2 TRBV4-3 ASSQDRPGLYGYT
TRBJ2-1 TRBV9 ASSEGGQEYNEQF
TRBJ2-2 TRBV9 ASSVDSGGRNTGELF
TRBJ2-7 TRBV27 ASSVLGEYEQY
TRBJ1-6 TRBV3-1 ASSQELLSNSPPH
TRBJ1-2 TRBV27 AAKQGADGYT
TRBJ2-1 TRBV20-1 SATSLLAAYNEQF
TRBJ1-2 TRBV20-1 SARWGYGYT